This TCR beta chain was sequenced in a study of CD8 T cells in Susac syndrome. The wider study: Sequenced Susac syndrome patients included over 5 with clinically active disease and under 10 in remission. Patients with Susac syndrome had blood drawn and were at that point therapy-naive, on corticosteroids, or on intravenous immunoglobulin alone.

The CDR3 extends over 12 amino acids. V was pared by 3 bases and J by 8 bases, with 10 bases between. Germline-derived CDR1 and CDR2 are DFQATT and SNEGSKA (reference sequence). Reverse transcription of about 0.45 to 1 ug RNA used random hexamers. Across 54 Vbeta and 13 Jbeta, immunoSEQ multiplex PCR amplified TCR beta CDR3. TCRdb called the immunoSEQ multiplex PCR reads again in MiXCR, with one record for every CDR3 protein. The sample records about 150,000 distinct CDR3 sequences, 90% to 97% being singletons. The sample comprised CD4+ T cells from PBMCs. The rearrangement links TRBV20-1 to TRBJ1-4; D not resolved. The source of this sequence is a human donor with Susac syndrome. The CDR3: CSASMGREKLFF. For the CDR3, the DNA is TGCAGTGCTAGTATGGGAAGAGAAAAACTGTTTTTT.